Below, 2 T cell receptor beta chains from the same sample are listed, as sequenced in a study of blood T cell repertoires in COVID-19. Some clones are missing from TCRdb's copy, which holds only in-frame ones; the method was immunoSEQ multiplex PCR. The top ten clones hold 2.5% to 3% of a sample with just over 350,000 clones, roughly 87% of them seen once. The source material was PBMCs or T cells enriched from blood (not recorded which). The receptors shown here come from a woman in her thirties who had recovered from COVID-19.

The gene calls are TRBV7-2 and TRBJ1-4; D not resolved. CDR1 and CDR2 from the germline V gene are SGHTA and FQGNSA. The V gene lost 2 bases and the J gene lost 8 bases, with 9 bases spanning the gap. CDR3 length: 13 residues. This CDR3 reads CASSLPSGEKLFF. The DNA of the CDR3 is TGTGCCAGCAGCTTACCCTCCGGGGAAAAACTGTTTTTT.

This clone was picked up a small number of times. This chain uses TRBV19 with TRBJ1-5; D is possibly TRBD1 (6 bases). The CDR3 has 14 amino acids. The V end was cut by 5 bases, the J end by 3 bases, with 11 bases between. Germline V gene lookup returns CDR1 LNHDA and CDR2 SQIVND (reference sequence). The CDR3 DNA is TGTGCCAGTAGTCCCCGGGACAACAATCAGCCCCAGCATTTT. This sequence encodes CASSPRDNNQPQHF.